This T cell receptor beta chain stems from a study of T cell responses to AZD1222 COVID-19 vaccine listed by TCRdb under 2021. About the study as a whole: AZD1222 recipients whose second dose came at about 4 weeks and those whose second dose came at about 12 weeks were combined into one group, since spike-specific TCR depth and breadth did not differ between the two schedules. TCR sequencing covered 233 trial participants: approximately 200 given two doses of AZD1222 and 26 given two doses of MenACWY control vaccine. Trial participants were enrolled by age into 18-55, 56-69 and 70-plus year subgroups, with approximately 160, 26 and 62 TCR-sequenced participants respectively.

The sample's time point, from its label and the paper: baseline before first vaccination. Vaccinee samples came from UK trials COV001 and COV002, including a single-blind randomized controlled phase 2/3 trial of AZD1222 (ChAdOx1 nCoV-19) in healthy adults. Trial participant PBMC samples were collected at day 0 and day 28 after the second dose for TCRbeta chain sequencing. CDR1 LNHDA and CDR2 SQIVND are derived from the germline V gene (reference sequence). The CDR3 numbers 11 residues from cysteine through phenylalanine. The only DNA kept is the CDR3, 33 bases in frame from the first base. The junction shows trimming of 6 bases on V and 4 bases on J, plus 4 bases between the germline ends. The CDR3 regions of human TCRbeta chains were analyzed by immunosequencing. In the source study's methods: TCRs in the repertoires were matched against a reference library of SARS-CoV-2-specific TCRs that had been generated with the MIRA antigen-specificity platform. Breadth was defined as the fraction of unique TCRs that were SARS-CoV-2-associated, and depth was defined as the fraction of total T cells that were SARS-CoV-2-associated. Using the MIRA data, each spike-specific TCR was assigned both to the spike region to which the TCR was reactive and to a CD4 or CD8 class. Log10-transformed breadth and depth values were compared by one-way ANOVA with Sidak's multiple comparisons tests. What TCRdb holds here is the immuneACCESS table cut down to in-frame rearrangements. Part of the clones is not present; checked against another copy, under half of the missing clones reflect an unresolved V gene, and the others are unexplained. Clonal size and the V and J genes are those of that table, whereas D and trimming came from the DNA. This sample has roughly 120,000 clones in its table, and about 94% of those were observed once. The biggest ten clones account for roughly 7% of the sample.

General conclusions and limits of the study: Conclusions about previously exposed vaccinees are limited, since just five or six AZD1222 recipients were seropositive for SARS-CoV-2 at baseline. No day 14 peak-response samples were available, so repertoires were characterized only after the peak T cell response. Reportedly, almost half of the unique spike-specific TCRs recognized epitopes lying outside the regions that are mutated in the B.1.351 and B.1.1.7 variants. Spike-specific TCR breadth and depth rose significantly after two AZD1222 doses compared with day 0 and with MenACWY recipients. Vaccine-associated CD4 TCRs spanned the whole spike protein, with dominant responses in regions 160-218 and 743-854. In the small 56-69-year group, the increase in depth fell short of significance, most likely because of low power. Participants were mostly white British and included more females than males, and it was suggested by the authors that clonal diversity may have been underestimated.

Details on this clone: This receptor's antigen is unknown. No much larger clone exists at a distance of one base, and base qualities are not known.

This sequence uses TRBV19 and TRBJ2-1, with no D gene named confidently. The sequencing used peripheral blood, collected on day 0 of AZD1222 vaccination. This TCR was recovered from an adult in good health. The CDR3 protein: CASRWYNEQFF. DNA sequence: TGTGCCAGTAGATGGTACAATGAGCAGTTCTTC.